One sample yielded the 3 T cell receptor beta chains listed below, sequenced in a study of T cell changes during pregnancy in multiple sclerosis. TCRdb keeps only in-frame clones here, not all; method: immunoSEQ multiplex PCR. This repertoire shows tens of thousands of clones, 91% found once; its top ten account for 1.5% to 2%. The specimen comprised peripheral blood, sampled after pregnancy. Source of these receptors: a female donor in good health, enrolled as a control in a pregnancy study.

The rearrangement links TRBV7-9 to TRBJ1-4; D is unresolved. This CDR3 has 15 amino acids. CDR1 is SEHNR, CDR2 FQNEAQ, per germline (reference sequence). The V end lost 1 base, the J end lost 2 bases, and 8 bases lay between the germline ends. The CDR3 protein is CASSLGAQTNEKLFF. Here the CDR3 DNA reads TGTGCCAGCAGCTTAGGTGCCCAGACTAATGAAAAACTGTTTTTT.

The chain combines TRBV7-2 with TRBJ1-3; the D gene is possibly TRBD1 (6 bases). Germline loops: CDR1 SGHTA, CDR2 FQGNSA. The CDR3 length is 14 residues. The ends were cut back, 5 bases at V and 1 base at J, with 9 bases in the middle. The CDR3 loop is CASSRTGSGNTIYF. Written as DNA, the CDR3 is TGTGCCAGCAGCCGTACAGGGTCTGGAAACACCATATATTTT.

The genes are TRBV7-8 and TRBJ1-3, with a tentative D call TRBD1 (6 bases). The CDR3 has 17 amino acids. Germline loops: CDR1 SGHVS, CDR2 FQNEAQ. V was pared by 5 bases and J by 2 bases, with 19 bases between. CDR3 sequence reads: CASSVRKEQGTGNTIYF. CDR3 bases: TGTGCCAGCAGCGTAAGGAAAGAACAGGGTACTGGAAACACCATATATTTT. Full variable domain (rest looked up from reference TRBV7-8 and TRBJ1-3): GAGVSQSPRYKVAKRGQDVALRCDPISGHVSLFWYQQALGQGPEFLTYFQNEAQLDKSGLPSDRFFAERPEGSVSTLKIQRTQQEDSAVYLCASSVRKEQGTGNTIYFGEGSWLTVV.